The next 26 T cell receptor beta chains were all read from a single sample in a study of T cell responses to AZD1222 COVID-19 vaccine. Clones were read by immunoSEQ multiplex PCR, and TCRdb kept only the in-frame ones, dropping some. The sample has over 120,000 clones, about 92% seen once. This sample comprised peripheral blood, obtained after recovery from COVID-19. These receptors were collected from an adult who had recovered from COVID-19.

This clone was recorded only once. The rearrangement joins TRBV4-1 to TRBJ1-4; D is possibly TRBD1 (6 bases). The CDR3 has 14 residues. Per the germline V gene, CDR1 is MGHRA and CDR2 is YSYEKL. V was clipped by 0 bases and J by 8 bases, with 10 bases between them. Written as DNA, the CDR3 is TGCGCCAGCAGCCAAGAAGGGGGGGACGAAAAACTGTTTTTT. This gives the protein CASSQEGGDEKLFF.

CDR3 sequence (DNA): TGTGCCAGCAGCCAAGATTTCTCGTTAGCGGGAGGTCTCAAGTTATACAATGAGCAGTTCTTC. Protein sequence: CASSQDFSLAGGLKLYNEQFF. This chain connects TRBV14 to TRBJ2-1; 10 bases map to TRBD2. V shed 0 bases, J shed 4 bases, and the junction held 18 bases outside the gene matches. CDR3 length: 21 residues. Germline lookup yields CDR1 SGHDN and CDR2 FVKESK.

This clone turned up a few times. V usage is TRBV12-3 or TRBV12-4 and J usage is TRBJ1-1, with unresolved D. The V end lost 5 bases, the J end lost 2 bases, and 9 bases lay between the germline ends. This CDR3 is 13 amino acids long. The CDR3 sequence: CASSLKANTEAFF. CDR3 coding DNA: TGTGCCAGCAGTCTAAAGGCAAACACTGAAGCTTTCTTT.

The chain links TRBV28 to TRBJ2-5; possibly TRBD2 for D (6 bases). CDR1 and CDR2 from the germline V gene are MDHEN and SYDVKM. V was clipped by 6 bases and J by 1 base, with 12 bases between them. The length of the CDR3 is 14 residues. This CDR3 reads CASSPLGGQETQYF. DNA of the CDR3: TGTGCCAGCAGCCCCCTGGGGGGCCAAGAGACCCAGTACTTC. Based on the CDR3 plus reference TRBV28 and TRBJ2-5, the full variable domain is DVKVTQSSRYLVKRTGEKVFLECVQDMDHENMFWYRQDPGLGLRLIYFSYDVKMKEKGDIPEGYSVSREKKERFSLILESASTNQTSMYLCASSPLGGQETQYFGPGTRLLVL.

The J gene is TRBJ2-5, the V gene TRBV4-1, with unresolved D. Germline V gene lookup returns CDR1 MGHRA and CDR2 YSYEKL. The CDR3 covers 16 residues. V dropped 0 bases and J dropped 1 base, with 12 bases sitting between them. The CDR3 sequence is CASSQDSGEPQETQYF. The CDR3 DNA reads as TGCGCCAGCAGCCAAGATTCCGGAGAACCCCAAGAGACCCAGTACTTC.

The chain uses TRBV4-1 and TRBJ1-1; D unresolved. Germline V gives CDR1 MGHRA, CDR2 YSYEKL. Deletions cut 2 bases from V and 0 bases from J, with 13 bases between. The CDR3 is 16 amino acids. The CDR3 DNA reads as TGCGCCAGCAGCCAACTTTCGGGCGGGGTGAACACTGAAGCTTTCTTT. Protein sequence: CASSQLSGGVNTEAFF.

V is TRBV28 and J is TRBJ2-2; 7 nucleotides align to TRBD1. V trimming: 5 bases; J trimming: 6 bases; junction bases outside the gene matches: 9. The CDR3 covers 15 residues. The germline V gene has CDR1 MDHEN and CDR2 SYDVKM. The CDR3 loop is CASSGRGRISGELFF. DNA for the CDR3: TGTGCCAGCAGTGGAAGGGGGCGAATCTCCGGGGAGCTGTTTTTT.

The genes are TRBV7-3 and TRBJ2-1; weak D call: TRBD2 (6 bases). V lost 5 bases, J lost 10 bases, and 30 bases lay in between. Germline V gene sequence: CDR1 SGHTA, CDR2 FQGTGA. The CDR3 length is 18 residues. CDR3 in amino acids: CASSTSQLTSFPIGEQFF. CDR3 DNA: TGTGCCAGCAGCACATCTCAGCTTACTAGCTTCCCCATAGGCGAGCAGTTCTTC.

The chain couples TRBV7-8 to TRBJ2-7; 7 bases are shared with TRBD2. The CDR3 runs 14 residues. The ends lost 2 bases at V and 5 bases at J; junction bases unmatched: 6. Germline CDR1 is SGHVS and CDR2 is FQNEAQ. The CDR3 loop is CASSLTASGNEQYF. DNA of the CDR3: TGTGCCAGCAGCTTAACTGCTAGCGGCAACGAGCAGTACTTC. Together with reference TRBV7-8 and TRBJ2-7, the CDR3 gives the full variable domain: GAGVSQSPRYKVAKRGQDVALRCDPISGHVSLFWYQQALGQGPEFLTYFQNEAQLDKSGLPSDRFFAERPEGSVSTLKIQRTQQEDSAVYLCASSLTASGNEQYFGPGTRLTVT.

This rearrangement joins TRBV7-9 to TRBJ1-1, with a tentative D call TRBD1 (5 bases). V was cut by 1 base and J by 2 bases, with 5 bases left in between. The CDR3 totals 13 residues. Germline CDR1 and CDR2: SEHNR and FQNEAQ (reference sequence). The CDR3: CASSLGTNTEAFF. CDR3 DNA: TGTGCCAGCAGCTTAGGGACAAACACTGAAGCTTTCTTT.

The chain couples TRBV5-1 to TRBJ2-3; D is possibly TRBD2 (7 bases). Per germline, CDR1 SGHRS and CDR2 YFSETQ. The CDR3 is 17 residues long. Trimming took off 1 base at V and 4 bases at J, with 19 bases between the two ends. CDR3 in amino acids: CASSLRGGGLPADTQYF. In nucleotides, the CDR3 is TGCGCCAGCAGCTTGAGGGGGGGCGGTCTGCCGGCAGATACGCAGTATTTT. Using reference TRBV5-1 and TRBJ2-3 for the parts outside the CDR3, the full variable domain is KAGVTQTPRYLIKTRGQQVTLSCSPISGHRSVSWYQQTPGQGLQFLFEYFSETQRNKGNFPGRFSGRQFSNSRSEMNVSTLELGDSALYLCASSLRGGGLPADTQYFGPGTRLTVL.

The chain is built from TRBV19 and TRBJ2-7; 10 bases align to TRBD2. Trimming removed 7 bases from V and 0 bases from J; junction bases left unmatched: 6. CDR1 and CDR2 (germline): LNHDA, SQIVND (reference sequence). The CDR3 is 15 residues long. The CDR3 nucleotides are TGTGCCAGTAACACGGGGACTAGCGCCTCCTACGAGCAGTACTTC. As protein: CASNTGTSASYEQYF.

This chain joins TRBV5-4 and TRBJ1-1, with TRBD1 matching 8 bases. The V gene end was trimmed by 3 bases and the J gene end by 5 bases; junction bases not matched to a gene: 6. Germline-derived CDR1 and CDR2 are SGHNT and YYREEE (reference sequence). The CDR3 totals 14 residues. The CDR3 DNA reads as TGTGCCAGCAGCTCCGGACAGGGTAGGACTGAAGCTTTCTTT. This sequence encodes CASSSGQGRTEAFF. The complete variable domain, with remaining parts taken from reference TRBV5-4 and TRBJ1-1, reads ETGVTQSPTHLIKTRGQQVTLRCSSQSGHNTVSWYQQALGQGPQFIFQYYREEENGRGNFPPRFSGLQFPNYSSELNVNALELDDSALYLCASSSGQGRTEAFFGQGTRLTVV.

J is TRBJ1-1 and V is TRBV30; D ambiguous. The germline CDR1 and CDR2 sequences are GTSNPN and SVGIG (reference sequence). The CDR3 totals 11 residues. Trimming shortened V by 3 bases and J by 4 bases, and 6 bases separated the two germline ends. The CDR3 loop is CAWREGTEAFF. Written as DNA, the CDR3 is TGTGCCTGGAGGGAAGGCACTGAAGCTTTCTTT.

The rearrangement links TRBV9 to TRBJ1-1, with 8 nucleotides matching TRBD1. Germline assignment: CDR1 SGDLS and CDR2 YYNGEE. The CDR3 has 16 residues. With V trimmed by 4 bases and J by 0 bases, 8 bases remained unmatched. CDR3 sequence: CASSPRTGLMNTEAFF. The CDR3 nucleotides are TGTGCCAGCAGCCCCAGGACAGGGTTGATGAACACTGAAGCTTTCTTT.

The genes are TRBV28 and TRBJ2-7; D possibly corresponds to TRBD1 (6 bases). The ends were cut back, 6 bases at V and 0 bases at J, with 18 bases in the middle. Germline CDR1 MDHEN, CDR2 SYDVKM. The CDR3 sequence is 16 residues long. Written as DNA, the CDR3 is TGTGCCAGCAGCCTCGGGGACACTAGGGGCTCCTACGAGCAGTACTTC. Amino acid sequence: CASSLGDTRGSYEQYF.

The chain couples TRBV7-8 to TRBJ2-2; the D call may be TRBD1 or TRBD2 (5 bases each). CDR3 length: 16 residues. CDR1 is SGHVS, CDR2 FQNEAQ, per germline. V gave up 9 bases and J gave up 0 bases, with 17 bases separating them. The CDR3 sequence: CASCSRGAANTGELFF. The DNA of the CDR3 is TGTGCCAGTTGCTCCAGAGGGGCCGCGAACACCGGGGAGCTGTTTTTT.

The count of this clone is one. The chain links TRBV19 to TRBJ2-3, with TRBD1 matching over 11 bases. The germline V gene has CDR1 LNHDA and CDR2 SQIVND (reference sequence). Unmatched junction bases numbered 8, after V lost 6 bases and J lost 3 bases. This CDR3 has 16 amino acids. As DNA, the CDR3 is TGTGCCAGTAGCCCCTGGACAGGGGGCGGTACAGATACGCAGTATTTT. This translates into CASSPWTGGGTDTQYF. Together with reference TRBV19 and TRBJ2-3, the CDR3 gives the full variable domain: DGGITQSPKYLFRKEGQNVTLSCEQNLNHDAMYWYRQDPGQGLRLIYYSQIVNDFQKGDIAEGYSVSREKKESFPLTVTSAQKNPTAFYLCASSPWTGGGTDTQYFGPGTRLTVL.

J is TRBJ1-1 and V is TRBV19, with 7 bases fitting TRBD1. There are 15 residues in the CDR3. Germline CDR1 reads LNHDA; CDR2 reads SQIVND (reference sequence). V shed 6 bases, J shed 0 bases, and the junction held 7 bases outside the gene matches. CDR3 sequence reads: CASSLRQGVNTEAFF. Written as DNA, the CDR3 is TGTGCCAGTAGCCTCCGCCAGGGGGTGAACACTGAAGCTTTCTTT.

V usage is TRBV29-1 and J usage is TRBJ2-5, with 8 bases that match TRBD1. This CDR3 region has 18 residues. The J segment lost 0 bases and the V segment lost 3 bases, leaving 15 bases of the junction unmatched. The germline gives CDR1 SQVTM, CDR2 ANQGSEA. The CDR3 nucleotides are TGCAGCGTTGATAGGCAGGGGGCAATCAGTCAATACCAAGAGACCCAGTACTTC. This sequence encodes CSVDRQGAISQYQETQYF.

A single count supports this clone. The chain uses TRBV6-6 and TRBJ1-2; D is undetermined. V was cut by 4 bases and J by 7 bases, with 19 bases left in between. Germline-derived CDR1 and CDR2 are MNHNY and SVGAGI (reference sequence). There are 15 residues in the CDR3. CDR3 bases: TGTGCCAGCAGTTCCTACGATGAAGGAGTTCTTGGCTACACCTTC. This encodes CASSSYDEGVLGYTF.

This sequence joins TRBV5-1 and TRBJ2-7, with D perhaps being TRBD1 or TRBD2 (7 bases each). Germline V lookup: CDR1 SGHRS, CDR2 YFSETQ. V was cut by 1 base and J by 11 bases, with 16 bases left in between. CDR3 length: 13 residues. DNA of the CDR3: TGCGCCAGCAGCTTGCAGGGGGGGGATGGGGAGTACTTC. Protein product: CASSLQGGDGEYF.

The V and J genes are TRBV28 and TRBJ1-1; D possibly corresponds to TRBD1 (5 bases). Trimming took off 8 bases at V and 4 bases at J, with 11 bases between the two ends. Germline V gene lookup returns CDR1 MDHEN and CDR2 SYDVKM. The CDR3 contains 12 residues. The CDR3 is CASGVRGTEAFF. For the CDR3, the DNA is TGTGCCAGCGGGGTAAGGGGCACTGAAGCTTTCTTT.

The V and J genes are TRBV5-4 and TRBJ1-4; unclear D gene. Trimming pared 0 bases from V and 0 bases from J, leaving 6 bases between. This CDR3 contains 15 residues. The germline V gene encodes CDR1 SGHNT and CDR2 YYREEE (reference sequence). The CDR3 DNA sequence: TGTGCCAGCAGCTTGGGGGCAGCAACTAATGAAAAACTGTTTTTT. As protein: CASSLGAATNEKLFF.

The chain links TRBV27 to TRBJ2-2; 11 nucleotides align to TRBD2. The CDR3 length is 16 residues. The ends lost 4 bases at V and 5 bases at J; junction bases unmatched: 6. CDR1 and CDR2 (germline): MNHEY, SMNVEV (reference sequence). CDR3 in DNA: TGTGCCAGCAGTTCAGCACTAGCGGGGGTAACCGGGGAGCTGTTTTTT. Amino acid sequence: CASSSALAGVTGELFF.

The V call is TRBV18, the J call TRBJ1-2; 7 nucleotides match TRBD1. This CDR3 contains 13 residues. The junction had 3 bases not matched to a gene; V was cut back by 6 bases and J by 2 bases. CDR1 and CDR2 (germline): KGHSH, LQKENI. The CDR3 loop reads CASSPDRNYGYTF. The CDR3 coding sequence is TGTGCCAGCTCCCCGGACAGGAACTATGGCTACACCTTC. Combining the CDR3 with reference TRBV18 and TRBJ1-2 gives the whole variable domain NAGVMQNPRHLVRRRGQEARLRCSPMKGHSHVYWYRQLPEEGLKFMVYLQKENIIDESGMPKERFSAEFPKEGPSILRIQQVVRGDSAAYFCASSPDRNYGYTFGSGTRLTVV.